The 4 T cell receptor beta chains listed next were all sequenced from one sample in a study of cytotoxic CD8 clonotypes in ibrutinib-treated CLL. Libraries were prepared by immunoSEQ multiplex PCR; TCRdb keeps only in-frame clonotypes and omits some of them. The sample consists of approximately 130,000 clones, approximately 81% of them appearing once. The input for sequencing was PBMCs, taken after 24 months of ibrutinib treatment. The source is a human donor with chronic lymphocytic leukemia.

V usage is TRBV7-2 and J usage is TRBJ1-1; D is unclear. This CDR3 has 15 amino acids. The V end lost 5 bases, the J end lost 1 base, and 14 bases lay between the germline ends. Germline CDR1 is SGHTA and CDR2 is FQGNSA. CDR3 residues: CASSPWAERNTEAFF. The CDR3 DNA reads TGTGCCAGCAGCCCCTGGGCAGAACGGAACACTGAAGCTTTCTTT.

The V gene is TRBV6-1, the J gene TRBJ2-6; a possible D gene is TRBD1 (5 bases). V lost 4 bases and J lost 0, with 13 bases in between. CDR1 is MNHNS, CDR2 SASEGT, per germline. This CDR3 has 17 residues. In DNA form, the CDR3 reads TGTGCCAGCAGTGCCCAACAGGTTTTCTCTGGGGCCAACGTCCTGACTTTC. Amino acids: CASSAQQVFSGANVLTF.

This rearrangement joins TRBV28 to TRBJ1-1, with D uncertain. V was shortened by 6 bases and J by 4 bases, with 9 bases between the two germline ends. The CDR3 is made up of 12 amino acids. Germline CDR1 and CDR2: MDHEN and SYDVKM. CDR3 loop: CASSRLGTEAFF. The CDR3, as DNA: TGTGCCAGCAGCCGACTCGGCACTGAAGCTTTCTTT.

The chain links TRBV5-6 to TRBJ2-7; D is uncertain. This CDR3 is built from 15 residues. The germline V and J ends were trimmed by 0 bases and 0 bases, with 10 bases remaining between them. Germline V lookup: CDR1 SGHDT, CDR2 YYEEEE. The DNA for the CDR3 is TGTGCCAGCAGCTTGGGACCGATAAGCTCCTACGAGCAGTACTTC. Protein product: CASSLGPISSYEQYF.